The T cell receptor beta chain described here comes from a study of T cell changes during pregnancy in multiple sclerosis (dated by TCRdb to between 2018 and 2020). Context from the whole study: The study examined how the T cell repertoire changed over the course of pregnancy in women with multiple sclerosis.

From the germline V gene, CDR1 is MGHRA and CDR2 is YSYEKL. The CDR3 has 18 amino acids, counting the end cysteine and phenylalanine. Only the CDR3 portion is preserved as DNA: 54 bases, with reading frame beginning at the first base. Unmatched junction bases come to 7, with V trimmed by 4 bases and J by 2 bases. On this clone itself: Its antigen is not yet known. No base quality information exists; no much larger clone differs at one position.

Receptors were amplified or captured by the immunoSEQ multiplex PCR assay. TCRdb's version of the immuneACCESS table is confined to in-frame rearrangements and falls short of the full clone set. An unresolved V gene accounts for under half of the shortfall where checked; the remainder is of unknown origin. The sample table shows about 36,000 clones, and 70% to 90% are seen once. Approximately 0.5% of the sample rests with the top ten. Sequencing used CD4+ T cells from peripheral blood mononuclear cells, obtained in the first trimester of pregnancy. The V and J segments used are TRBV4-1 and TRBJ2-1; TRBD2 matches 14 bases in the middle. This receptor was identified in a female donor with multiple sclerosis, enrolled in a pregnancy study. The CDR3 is CASSRLAGGPGAYNEQFF. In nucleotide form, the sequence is TGCGCCAGCAGCCGACTAGCGGGGGGGCCCGGAGCCTACAATGAGCAGTTCTTC.